Listed here are 9 T cell receptor beta chains from one sample, sequenced in a study of monozygotic twins with inflammatory bowel disease. TCRdb reanalyzed the 5' RACE reads and collapses them to one entry per CDR3 protein, without DNA. This sample carries about 160,000 distinct CDR3 sequences, with more than 2.5% going to the ten biggest clones. The sequenced material came from blood. The receptors come from a human donor with ulcerative colitis or Crohn's disease, or a healthy co-twin of an affected twin (not recorded which).

V usage is TRBV5-4 and J usage is TRBJ1-3. The V gene's germline CDR1 is SGHNT and CDR2 YYREEE (reference sequence). This CDR3 contains 12 residues. CDR3 residues: CAWLGIGNTIYF. Drawing the rest from reference TRBV5-4 and TRBJ1-3, the complete variable domain is ETGVTQSPTHLIKTRGQQVTLRCSSQSGHNTVSWYQQALGQGPQFIFQYYREEENGRGNFPPRFSGLQFPNYSSELNVNALELDDSALYLCAWLGIGNTIYFGEGSWLTVV.

The chain has TRBV3-1 and TRBJ2-7; the TRBD2 assignment by TCRdb is unverifiable without DNA. Germline V gene lookup returns CDR1 LGHDT and CDR2 YNNKEL (reference sequence). The CDR3 has 16 amino acids. Here the CDR3 reads CASSQDVGLAGVEQYF.

The J gene is TRBJ2-1, the V gene TRBV6-4; with no DNA, the TCRdb D assignment of TRBD1 cannot be verified. The CDR3 is 19 amino acids. Looked up from germline, CDR1 is MRHNA and CDR2 is SNTAGT. CDR3 residues: CASSTRTGRRLAVYNEQFF.

V is TRBV20-1 and J is TRBJ2-7; TCRdb's D call of TRBD1 is untestable without DNA. Germline loops: CDR1 DFQATT, CDR2 SNEGSKA (reference sequence). This CDR3 spans 11 amino acids. CDR3 residues: CSANQGGEQYF.

This chain joins TRBV11-2 and TRBJ1-1; with no DNA, the TCRdb D assignment of TRBD1 cannot be verified. The CDR3 consists of 13 residues. Germline CDR1 reads SGHAT; CDR2 reads FQNNGV. The CDR3: CASSSRRDTEAFF.

The chain recombines TRBV27 with TRBJ1-5; TCRdb gives TRBD1 as the D gene, but with no DNA this cannot be confirmed. This CDR3 spans 15 amino acids. CDR1 and CDR2 from the germline V gene are MNHEY and SMNVEV (reference sequence). CDR3 sequence reads: CASSLGGYGNQPQHF.

The chain links TRBV4-2 to TRBJ1-3. CDR3 size: 14 residues. Germline V gives CDR1 LGHNA, CDR2 YNFKEQ. The CDR3 reads CASSHPMAGNTIYF.

The genes are TRBV12-3 or TRBV12-4 and TRBJ1-4; the D call of TRBD1 rests on TCRdb alone, since no DNA is present to check it. The CDR3 runs to 16 residues. The CDR3 here is CASSLTGRDWGEKLFF.

The chain carries TRBV7-3 and TRBJ2-1; TCRdb selects TRBD2, and the lack of DNA leaves this call unchecked. CDR1 is SGHTA, CDR2 FQGTGA, per germline. This CDR3 has 17 residues. The CDR3 protein is CASSWLAGEGAYNEQFF. The full variable domain, rest sourced from reference TRBV7-3 and TRBJ2-1, is GAGVSQTPSNKVTEKGKYVELRCDPISGHTALYWYRQSLGQGPEFLIYFQGTGAADDSGLPNDRFFAVRPEGSVSTLKIQRTERGDSAVYLCASSWLAGEGAYNEQFFGPGTRLTVL.